A selection of T cell receptor beta chains follows, all from one sample in a study of memory CD4+ T cells and cytomegalovirus serostatus. Clones were sequenced by immunoSEQ multiplex PCR, and TCRdb holds only the in-frame ones, with some missing. The sample comprises around 50,000 clones, around 80% of which are singletons, and approximately 1.1% rests with the top ten. Sample: memory CD4+ T cells from blood. These receptors were taken from an adult in good health and CMV-seronegative. CDR3s include the opening cysteine and the closing phenylalanine or tryptophan. The order of the fields is CDR3 DNA, CDR3 protein, clone size, V gene, J gene, D gene. D genes are given only for firm matches. Clone size is given for some rows only: seen once, a few or many times, or a class if the clone is expanded.

DNA: TGCGCCAGCAGTCAACTCCCTTTGTCAGATAGCAATCAGCCCCAGCATTTT
CDR3: CASSQLPLSDSNQPQHF
size: NA
V: TRBV23-1
J: TRBJ1-5
D: NA

DNA: TGTGCCAGCAGCTTGAATTACGACGAGCAGTACTTC
CDR3: CASSLNYDEQYF
size: NA
V: TRBV5-5
J: TRBJ2-7
D: NA

DNA: TGTGCCATCAGTGAGTATACAGGGGGAGACAATGAGCAGTTCTTC
CDR3: CAISEYTGGDNEQFF
size: NA
V: TRBV10-3
J: TRBJ2-1
D: TRBD1

DNA: TGTGCCAGTAGTAGACTCCGGGAATGGGGCACAGATACGCAGTATTTT
CDR3: CASSRLREWGTDTQYF
size: NA
V: TRBV19
J: TRBJ2-3
D: NA

DNA: TGCAGCGCAAGTGTCTTTGACTCCTACAATGAGCAGTTCTTC
CDR3: CSASVFDSYNEQFF
size: NA
V: TRBV29-1
J: TRBJ2-1
D: NA

DNA: TGTGCCAGCAGTTCAGACGATGGGGCTAACTATGGCTACACCTTC
CDR3: CASSSDDGANYGYTF
size: NA
V: TRBV28
J: TRBJ1-2
D: NA

DNA: TGTGCCAGCAGTTATATGGGACAGGTCAATGAGCAGTTCTTC
CDR3: CASSYMGQVNEQFF
size: NA
V: TRBV6-6
J: TRBJ2-1
D: TRBD1

DNA: TGTGCCAGCAGCTTATCAGGGTTCGCTGAAGCTTTCTTT
CDR3: CASSLSGFAEAFF
size: NA
V: TRBV7-2
J: TRBJ1-1
D: NA

DNA: TGTGCCAGCAGGAGGGCGGGGACCCTCTACAATGAGCAGTTCTTC
CDR3: CASRRAGTLYNEQFF
size: NA
V: TRBV11-1
J: TRBJ2-1
D: NA

DNA: TGCGCCAGCAGACAGGGAACGACTTACCCCGGGTTCGCGAACACCGGGGAGCTGTTTTTT
CDR3: CASRQGTTYPGFANTGELFF
size: NA
V: TRBV10-1
J: TRBJ2-2
D: NA

DNA: TGTGCCAGCATTACTAGCGGGAGGTCACAAGAGACCCAGTACTTC
CDR3: CASITSGRSQETQYF
size: NA
V: TRBV7-2
J: TRBJ2-5
D: TRBD2

DNA: TGCGCCAGCAGCCCGATAGGGGGGGCCACCGGGGAGCTGTTTTTT
CDR3: CASSPIGGATGELFF
size: NA
V: TRBV5-1
J: TRBJ2-2
D: NA

DNA: TGTGCCAGCAGACGGGGTGGTAGCTACGAGCAGTACTTC
CDR3: CASRRGGSYEQYF
size: once
V: TRBV28
J: TRBJ2-7
D: NA

DNA: TGTGCCAGCAGCTCCCATCTTATGGGGGTGAAAGCTTTCTTT
CDR3: CASSSHLMGVKAFF
size: NA
V: TRBV21-1
J: TRBJ1-1
D: NA

DNA: TGTGCCAGCAGCCCTTATGCTCCGGGTCAGGACGGAGAGCAGTACTTC
CDR3: CASSPYAPGQDGEQYF
size: NA
V: TRBV4-2
J: TRBJ2-7
D: NA

DNA: TGTGCCAGCAGCGTAAGTACGGGCACGTACACCGGGGAGCTGTTTTTT
CDR3: CASSVSTGTYTGELFF
size: once
V: TRBV9
J: TRBJ2-2
D: NA

DNA: TGCAGCGTTGAAGAAGCTAGACAGGGCGAGCAGTACTTC
CDR3: CSVEEARQGEQYF
size: once
V: TRBV29-1
J: TRBJ2-7
D: TRBD1

DNA: TGTGCCAGCAGCCCCCCAGTCGGGTCCAAATTAGGAACCGGCTCCTACAATGAGCAGTTCTTC
CDR3: CASSPPVGSKLGTGSYNEQFF
size: NA
V: TRBV9
J: TRBJ2-1
D: NA

DNA: TGTGCCAGCAGCTTAGAGGTGACGGGGGCCAACGGCTACACCTTC
CDR3: CASSLEVTGANGYTF
size: NA
V: TRBV7-6
J: TRBJ1-2
D: NA

DNA: TGTGCCAGCAGCCAAGATTTGAGCTCCTACAATGAGCAGTTCTTC
CDR3: CASSQDLSSYNEQFF
size: NA
V: TRBV4-2
J: TRBJ2-1
D: NA

DNA: TGTGCCAGCCGTGGGACAGGCGGCCAGCCCCAGCATTTT
CDR3: CASRGTGGQPQHF
size: NA
V: TRBV27
J: TRBJ1-5
D: TRBD1

DNA: TGTGCCAGCAGCGTCGACCTTTTAGCTGGAAACACCATATATTTT
CDR3: CASSVDLLAGNTIYF
size: NA
V: TRBV6-1
J: TRBJ1-3
D: NA

DNA: TGCGCCAGCAGCGAGGTCGGGCAGGGGGCTGCAGAATCGGGCGGCTACACCTTC
CDR3: CASSEVGQGAAESGGYTF
size: few
V: TRBV5-1
J: TRBJ1-2
D: TRBD1

DNA: TGTGCCAGCAGCATCCACAACAGGGATGGCTACACCTTC
CDR3: CASSIHNRDGYTF
size: NA
V: TRBV11-3
J: TRBJ1-2
D: NA

DNA: TGTGCCAGCAGCTTGTTCAGGGGTTGGATCTATGGCTACACCTTC
CDR3: CASSLFRGWIYGYTF
size: NA
V: TRBV5-6
J: TRBJ1-2
D: NA

DNA: TGTGCCATCAGTGAGTCGAATGTGGGGGCAGGGAGCAATCAGCCCCAGCATTTT
CDR3: CAISESNVGAGSNQPQHF
size: few
V: TRBV10-3
J: TRBJ1-5
D: NA

DNA: TGCAGCGTTGGGACAGGGGCTAATGAAAAACTGTTTTTT
CDR3: CSVGTGANEKLFF
size: NA
V: TRBV29-1
J: TRBJ1-4
D: TRBD1

DNA: TGTGCTAGCAGTCGGGCAGGAGAGACCCAGTACTTC
CDR3: CASSRAGETQYF
size: NA
V: TRBV7-7
J: TRBJ2-5
D: NA

DNA: TGTGCCAGCAGCTTTCCCACTGTCGAGGGGCGAGAGACCCAGTACTTC
CDR3: CASSFPTVEGRETQYF
size: NA
V: TRBV28
J: TRBJ2-5
D: NA

DNA: TGTGCCAGCAGTGAAGGGGGTATCGCTGAAGCTTTCTTT
CDR3: CASSEGGIAEAFF
size: NA
V: TRBV6-1
J: TRBJ1-1
D: NA

DNA: TGCGCCAGCAGCTTGGAGGGGTACGGTTACACCTTC
CDR3: CASSLEGYGYTF
size: NA
V: TRBV5-1
J: TRBJ1-2
D: NA

DNA: TGTGCCTGGAGTGTACTGCCAGGGAAGGCGACTGAAGCTTTCTTT
CDR3: CAWSVLPGKATEAFF
size: NA
V: TRBV30
J: TRBJ1-1
D: NA